This T cell receptor beta chain stems from a study of T-cell reconstitution after alpha-beta-depleted transplantation in children (dated by TCRdb to the mid-2010s). At the level of the whole study: The study quantitatively tracked T-cell immune reconstitution after TCRalphabeta/CD19-depleted allogeneic hematopoietic cell transplantation in children using TCR repertoire profiling.

The CDR3 measures 13 amino acids from cysteine to phenylalanine. Left in the record is the CDR3 DNA by itself, 39 bases read in frame from the first base. Looking up the germline V gene (reference sequence) yields CDR1 DFQATT and CDR2 SNEGSKA. V has 4 bases trimmed and J has 4 bases trimmed; junction bases matching no gene number 6. The method behind the library was PCR. The run used an Illumina HiSeq 2500. TCR library preparation used molecular barcoding, with unique molecular identifiers applied to normalize quantification of the TCRbeta repertoire. The raw public data were reprocessed by TCRdb itself: fastp quality trimming at Q25, MiXCR clonotype calling, in-frame beta chains only. CDR3 protein sequences are deduplicated, and each keeps its most common genes and DNA. The sample table contains 300,000 to 400,000 distinct CDR3 sequences; only one count was recorded for over 20% of them. The top ten constitute roughly 9.8% of the sample.

The paper's findings and limits, for the study overall: Over the following months the frequencies of hyperexpanded clones went down, and after one year T-cell counts and TCRbeta diversity were mostly credited to newly produced T cells. The apparently early recovery of alphabetaT-cell counts about two months after transplant reportedly depended on only several hundred rapidly expanded clones that came from non-depleted graft cells. In some patients, the high TCRbeta diversity seen at day 60 was put down to recipient T cells and intrathymic progenitors that had survived conditioning.

The sample's treatment or condition label, decoded: allogeneic hematopoietic cell transplantation with graft depleted of TCRalphabeta T cells and CD19 B cells. The children who served as transplant recipients had been given grafts of TCRalphabeta/CD19-depleted allogeneic hematopoietic cells. As for this clonotype: Its antigen target is currently unknown. Per-base qualities were not stored, and no clone one base away is much larger.

Sequenced material: PBMCs, mostly from graft donor cells, taken 180 days after TCRalphabeta/CD19-depleted stem cell transplant. This clonotype was sampled from a male patient between 10 and 17 years old who had a stem cell transplant for acute lymphoblastic leukemia, so the T cells may come from the graft donor. The sequence joins TRBV20-1 to TRBJ1-1; 7 junctional bases match TRBD1. The CDR3 has the sequence CSATGGATTEAFF. The DNA sequence is given as TGCAGTGCTACAGGGGGAGCTACCACTGAAGCTTTCTTT.